The source of this TCR beta chain is a study of identical twins. Template switching supplied a universal primer site; unique molecular identifiers were carried on the cDNA. One entry per CDR3 protein results from TCRdb running MiXCR on the 5' RACE reads. This table holds more than 200,000 distinct CDR3 sequences, around a tenth found once. This clonotype has a count of ten or more. Its antigen is unidentified. Germline CDR1 is SGHRS and CDR2 is YFSETQ. Trimming removed 4 bases from V and 1 base from J, with 14 bases in between. The CDR3 sequence is 15 residues long. Study-wide results and limits: Out-of-frame TCR alpha sharing in monozygotic twins exceeded recombination model predictions. Fewer insertions were carried by abundant cord blood beta clonotypes, but none was seen in memory repertoires.

Sequenced material: memory (CD45RO+) T cells sorted from blood. The chain recombines TRBV5-1 with TRBJ1-1; D is possibly TRBD1 (6 bases). This receptor was taken from a woman aged 18-30 years in good health. The CDR3 spells CASSPQQGKNTEAFF. The CDR3 bases are TGCGCCAGCAGCCCCCAGCAGGGGAAGAACACTGAAGCTTTCTTT.